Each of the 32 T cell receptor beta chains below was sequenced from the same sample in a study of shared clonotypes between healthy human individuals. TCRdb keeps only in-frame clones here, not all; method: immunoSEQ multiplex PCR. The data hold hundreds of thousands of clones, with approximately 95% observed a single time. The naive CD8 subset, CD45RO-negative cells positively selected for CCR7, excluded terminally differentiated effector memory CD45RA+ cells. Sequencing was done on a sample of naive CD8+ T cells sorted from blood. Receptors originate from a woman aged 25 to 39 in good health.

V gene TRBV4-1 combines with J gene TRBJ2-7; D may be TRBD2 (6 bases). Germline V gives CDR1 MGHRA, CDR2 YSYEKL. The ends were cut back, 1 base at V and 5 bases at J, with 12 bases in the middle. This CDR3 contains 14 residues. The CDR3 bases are TGCGCCAGCAGCCAAGGGGGAGGACGCAACGAGCAGTACTTC. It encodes CASSQGGGRNEQYF.

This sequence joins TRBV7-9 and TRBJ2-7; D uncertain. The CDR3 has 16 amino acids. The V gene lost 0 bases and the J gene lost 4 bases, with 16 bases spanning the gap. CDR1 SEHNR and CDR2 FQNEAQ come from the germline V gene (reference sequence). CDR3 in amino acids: CASSLAPTSFGYEQYF. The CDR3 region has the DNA TGTGCCAGCAGCTTAGCGCCGACTTCCTTCGGGTACGAGCAGTACTTC. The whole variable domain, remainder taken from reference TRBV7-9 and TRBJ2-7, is DTGVSQNPRHKITKRGQNVTFRCDPISEHNRLYWYRQTLGQGPEFLTYFQNEAQLEKSRLLSDRFSAERPKGSFSTLEIQRTEQGDSAMYLCASSLAPTSFGYEQYFGPGTRLTVT.

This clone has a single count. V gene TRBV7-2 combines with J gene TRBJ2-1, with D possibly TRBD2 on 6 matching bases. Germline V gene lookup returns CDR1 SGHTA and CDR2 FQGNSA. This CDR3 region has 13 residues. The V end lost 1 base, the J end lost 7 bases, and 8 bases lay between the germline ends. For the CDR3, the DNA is TGTGCCAGCAGCTTAGGCGGGGTTAATGAGCAGTTCTTC. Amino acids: CASSLGGVNEQFF.

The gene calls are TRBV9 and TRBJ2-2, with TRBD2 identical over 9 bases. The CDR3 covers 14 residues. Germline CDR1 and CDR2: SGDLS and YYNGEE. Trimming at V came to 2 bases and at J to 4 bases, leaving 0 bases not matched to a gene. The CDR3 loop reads CASSVSGGTGELFF. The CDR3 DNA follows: TGTGCCAGCAGCGTTAGCGGGGGCACCGGGGAGCTGTTTTTT.

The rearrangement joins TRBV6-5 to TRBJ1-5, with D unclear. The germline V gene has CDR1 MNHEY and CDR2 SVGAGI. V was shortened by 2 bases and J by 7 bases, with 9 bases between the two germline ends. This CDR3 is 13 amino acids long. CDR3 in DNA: TGTGCCAGCAGTTACGAGATTGGGCAGCCCCAGCATTTT. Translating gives CASSYEIGQPQHF.

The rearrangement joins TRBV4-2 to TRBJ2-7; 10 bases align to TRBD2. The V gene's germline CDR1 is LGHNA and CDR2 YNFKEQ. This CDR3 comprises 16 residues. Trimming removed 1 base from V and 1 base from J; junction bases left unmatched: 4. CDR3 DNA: TGTGCCAGCAGCCAAGCTGGTAGCGGGGGGTCCTACGAGCAGTACTTC. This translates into CASSQAGSGGSYEQYF.

The DNA for the CDR3 is TGTGCCAGCAGCGAAACCTTGAGCACTGAAGCTTTCTTT. This codes for CASSETLSTEAFF. The V call is TRBV7-9, the J call TRBJ1-1; no firm D call. V was cut by 5 bases and J by 4 bases, with 11 bases left in between. Germline V gene sequence: CDR1 SEHNR, CDR2 FQNEAQ (reference sequence). CDR3 length: 13 residues.

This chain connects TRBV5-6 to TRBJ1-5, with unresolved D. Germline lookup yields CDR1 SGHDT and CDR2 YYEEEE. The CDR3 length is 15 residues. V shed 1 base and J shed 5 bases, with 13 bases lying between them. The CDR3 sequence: CASSLYRDGDQPQHF. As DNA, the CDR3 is TGTGCCAGCAGCTTGTATAGGGATGGCGATCAGCCCCAGCATTTT.

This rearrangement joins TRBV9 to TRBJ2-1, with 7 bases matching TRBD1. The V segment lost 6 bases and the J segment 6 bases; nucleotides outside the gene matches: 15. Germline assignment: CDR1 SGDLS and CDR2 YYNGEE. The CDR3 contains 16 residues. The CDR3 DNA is TGTGCCAGCACCCAATTCACAGGGGTCAGCTCCAATGAGCAGTTCTTC. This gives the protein CASTQFTGVSSNEQFF.

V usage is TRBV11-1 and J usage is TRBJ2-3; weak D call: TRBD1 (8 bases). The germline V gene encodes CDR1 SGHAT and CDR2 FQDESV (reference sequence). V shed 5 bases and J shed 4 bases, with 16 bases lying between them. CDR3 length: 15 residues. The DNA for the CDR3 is TGTGCCAGCAGCACAGACAGGGGAGGGTCAGATACGCAGTATTTT. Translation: CASSTDRGGSDTQYF.

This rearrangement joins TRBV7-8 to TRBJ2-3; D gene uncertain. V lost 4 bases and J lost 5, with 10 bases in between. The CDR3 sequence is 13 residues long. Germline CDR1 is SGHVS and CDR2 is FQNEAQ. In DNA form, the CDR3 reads TGTGCCAGCAGCTCCCCGCAAGGAGATACGCAGTATTTT. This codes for CASSSPQGDTQYF.

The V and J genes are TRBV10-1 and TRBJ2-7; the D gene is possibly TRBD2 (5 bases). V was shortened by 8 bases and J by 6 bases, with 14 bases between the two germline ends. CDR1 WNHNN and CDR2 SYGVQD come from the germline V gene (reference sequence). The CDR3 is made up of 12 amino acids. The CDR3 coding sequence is TGCGCCAGCCCACTAGGGTGTGGCGAGCAGTACTTC. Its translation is CASPLGCGEQYF.

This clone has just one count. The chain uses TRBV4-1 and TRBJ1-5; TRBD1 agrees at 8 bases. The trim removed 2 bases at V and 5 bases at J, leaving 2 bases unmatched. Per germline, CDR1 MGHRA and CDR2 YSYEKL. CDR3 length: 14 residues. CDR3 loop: CASSQRTGYQPQHF. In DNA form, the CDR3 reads TGCGCCAGCAGCCAACGGACAGGGTATCAGCCCCAGCATTTT.

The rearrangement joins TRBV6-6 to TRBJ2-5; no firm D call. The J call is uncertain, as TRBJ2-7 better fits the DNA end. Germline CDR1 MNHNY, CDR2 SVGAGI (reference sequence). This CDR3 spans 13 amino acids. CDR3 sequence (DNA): TGTGCCAGCAGTTACGGCTTGGGGTACGAGCAGTACTTC. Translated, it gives CASSYGLGYEQYF.

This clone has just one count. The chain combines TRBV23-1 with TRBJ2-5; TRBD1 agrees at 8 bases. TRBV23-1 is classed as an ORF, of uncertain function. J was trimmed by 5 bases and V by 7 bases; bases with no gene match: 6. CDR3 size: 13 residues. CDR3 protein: CASKRTGIETQYF. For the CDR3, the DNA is TGCGCCAGCAAGAGGACAGGGATTGAGACCCAGTACTTC.

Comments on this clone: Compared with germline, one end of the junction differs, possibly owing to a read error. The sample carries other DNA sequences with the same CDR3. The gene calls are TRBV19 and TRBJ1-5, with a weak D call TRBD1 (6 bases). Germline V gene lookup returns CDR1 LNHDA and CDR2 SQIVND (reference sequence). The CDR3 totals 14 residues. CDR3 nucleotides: TGTGCCAGTAGGATTGCACAGGGAAACCAGCCCCAGCACTTT. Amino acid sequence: CASRIAQGNQPQHF.

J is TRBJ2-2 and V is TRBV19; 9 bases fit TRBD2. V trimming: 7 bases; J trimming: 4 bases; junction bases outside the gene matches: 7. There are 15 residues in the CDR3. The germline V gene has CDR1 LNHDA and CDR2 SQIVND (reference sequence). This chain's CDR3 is CASTIAGVGTGELFF. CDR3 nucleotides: TGTGCCAGTACCATAGCGGGAGTGGGCACCGGGGAGCTGTTTTTT.

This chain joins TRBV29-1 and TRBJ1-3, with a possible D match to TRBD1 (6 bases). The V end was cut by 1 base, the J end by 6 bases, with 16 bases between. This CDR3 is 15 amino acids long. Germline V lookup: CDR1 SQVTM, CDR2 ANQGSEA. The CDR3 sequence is CSVEGGQEAENTIYF. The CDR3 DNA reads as TGCAGCGTTGAAGGGGGACAAGAAGCGGAAAACACCATATATTTT.

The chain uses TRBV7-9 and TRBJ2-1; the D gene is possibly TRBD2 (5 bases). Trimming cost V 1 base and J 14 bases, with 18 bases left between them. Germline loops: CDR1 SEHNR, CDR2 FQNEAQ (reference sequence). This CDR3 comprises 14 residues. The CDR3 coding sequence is TGTGCCAGCAGCTTAGGTGGAGCAGCCAACGGGAAGTTCTTC. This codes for CASSLGGAANGKFF.

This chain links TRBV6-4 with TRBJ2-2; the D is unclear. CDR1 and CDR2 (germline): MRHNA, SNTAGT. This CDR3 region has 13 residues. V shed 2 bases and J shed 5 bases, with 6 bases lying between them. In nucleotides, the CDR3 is TGTGCCAGCAGTGACAGGGTTACCGGGGAGCTGTTTTTT. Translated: CASSDRVTGELFF.

The CDR3 region is CASSRNAYEQYF. Here the CDR3 DNA reads TGTGCCAGCAGCCGGAATGCCTACGAGCAGTACTTC. The chain has TRBV27 and TRBJ2-7; D is unclear. Trimming pared 6 bases from V and 2 bases from J, leaving 8 bases between. In germline, CDR1 is MNHEY, CDR2 SMNVEV (reference sequence). There are 12 residues in the CDR3.

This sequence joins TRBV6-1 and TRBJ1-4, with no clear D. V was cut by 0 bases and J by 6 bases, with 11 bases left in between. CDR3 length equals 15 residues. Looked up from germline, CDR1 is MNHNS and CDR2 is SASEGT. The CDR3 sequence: CASSEAPQDDEKLFF. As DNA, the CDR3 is TGTGCCAGCAGTGAAGCCCCCCAGGACGATGAAAAACTGTTTTTT.

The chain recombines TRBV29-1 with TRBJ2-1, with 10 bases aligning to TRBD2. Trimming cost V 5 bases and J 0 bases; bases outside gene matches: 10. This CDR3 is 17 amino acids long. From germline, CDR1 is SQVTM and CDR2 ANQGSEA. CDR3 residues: CSVPGLAVQSSYNEQFF. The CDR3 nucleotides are TGCAGCGTTCCTGGACTAGCGGTTCAGAGCTCCTACAATGAGCAGTTCTTC.

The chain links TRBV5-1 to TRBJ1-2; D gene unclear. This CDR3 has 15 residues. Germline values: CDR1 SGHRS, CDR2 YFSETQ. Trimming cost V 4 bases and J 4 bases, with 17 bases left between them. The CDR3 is CASSLLFIGSYGYTF. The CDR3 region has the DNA TGCGCCAGCAGCCTCTTGTTTATAGGGAGCTATGGCTACACCTTC.

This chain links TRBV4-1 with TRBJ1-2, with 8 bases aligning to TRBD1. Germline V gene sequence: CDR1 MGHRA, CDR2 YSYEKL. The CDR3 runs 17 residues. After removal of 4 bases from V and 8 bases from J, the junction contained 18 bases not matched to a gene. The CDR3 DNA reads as TGCGCCAGCAGCCTAATTAGTCGACAGGGGACCCAGAGGGGCTACACCTTC. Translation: CASSLISRQGTQRGYTF.

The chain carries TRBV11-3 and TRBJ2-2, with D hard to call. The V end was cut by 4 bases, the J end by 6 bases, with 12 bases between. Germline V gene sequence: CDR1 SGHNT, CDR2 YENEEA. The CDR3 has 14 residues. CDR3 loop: CASSSPGGAGELFF. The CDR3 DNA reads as TGTGCCAGCAGCTCCCCGGGTGGAGCCGGGGAGCTGTTTTTT. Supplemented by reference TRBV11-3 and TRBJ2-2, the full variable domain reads EAGVVQSPRYKIIEKKQPVAFWCNPISGHNTLYWYLQNLGQGPELLIRYENEEAVDDSQLPKDRFSAERLKGVDSTLKIQPAELGDSAVYLCASSSPGGAGELFFGEGSRLTVL.

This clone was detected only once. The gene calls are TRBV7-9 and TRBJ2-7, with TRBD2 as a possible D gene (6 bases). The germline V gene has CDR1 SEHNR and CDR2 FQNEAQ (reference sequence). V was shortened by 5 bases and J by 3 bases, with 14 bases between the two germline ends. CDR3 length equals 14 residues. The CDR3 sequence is CASSTGGDNYEQYF. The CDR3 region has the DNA TGTGCCAGCAGCACCGGGGGAGACAACTACGAGCAGTACTTC.

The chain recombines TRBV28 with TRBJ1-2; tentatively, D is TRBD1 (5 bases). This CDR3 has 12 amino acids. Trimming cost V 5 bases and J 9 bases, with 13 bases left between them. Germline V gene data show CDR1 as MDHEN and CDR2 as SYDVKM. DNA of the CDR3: TGTGCCAGCAGTCCCCCACAGGAGAGCTACACCTTC. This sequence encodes CASSPPQESYTF.

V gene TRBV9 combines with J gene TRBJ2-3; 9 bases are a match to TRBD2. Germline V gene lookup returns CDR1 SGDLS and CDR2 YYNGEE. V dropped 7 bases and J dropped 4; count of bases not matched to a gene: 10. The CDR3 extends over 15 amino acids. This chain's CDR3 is CASSVRTSAADTQYF. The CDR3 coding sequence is TGTGCCAGCTCGGTTCGGACTAGCGCGGCAGATACGCAGTATTTT. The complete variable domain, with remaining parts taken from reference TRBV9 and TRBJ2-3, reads DSGVTQTPKHLITATGQRVTLRCSPRSGDLSVYWYQQSLDQGLQFLIQYYNGEERAKGNILERFSAQQFPDLHSELNLSSLELGDSALYFCASSVRTSAADTQYFGPGTRLTVL.

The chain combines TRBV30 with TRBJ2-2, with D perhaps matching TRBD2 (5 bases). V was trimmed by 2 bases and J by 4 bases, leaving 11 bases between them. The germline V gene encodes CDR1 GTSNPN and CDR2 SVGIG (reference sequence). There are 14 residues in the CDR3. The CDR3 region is CAWSPGAGTGELFF. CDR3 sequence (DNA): TGTGCCTGGAGTCCGGGTGCGGGCACCGGGGAGCTGTTTTTT.

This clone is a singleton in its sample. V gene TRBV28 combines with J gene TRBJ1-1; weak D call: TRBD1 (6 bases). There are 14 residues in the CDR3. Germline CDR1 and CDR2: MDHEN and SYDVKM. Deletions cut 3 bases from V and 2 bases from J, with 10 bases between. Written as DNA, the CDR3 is TGTGCCAGCAGTTTTCCGGACAGTAACACTGAAGCTTTCTTT. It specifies CASSFPDSNTEAFF.

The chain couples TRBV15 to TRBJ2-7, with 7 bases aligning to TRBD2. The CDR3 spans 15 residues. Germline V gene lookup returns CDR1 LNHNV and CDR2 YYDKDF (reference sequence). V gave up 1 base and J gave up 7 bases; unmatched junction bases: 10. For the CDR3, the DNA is TGTGCCACCAGCAGAGGATACGGCGGGAGTGAAGAGCAGTACTTC. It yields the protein CATSRGYGGSEEQYF.